This passage covers 9 T cell receptor beta chains from one sample sequenced in a study of blood T cell repertoires in COVID-19. Some clones are missing from TCRdb's copy, which holds only in-frame ones; the method was immunoSEQ multiplex PCR. This table has 200,000 to 250,000 clones, roughly 80% appearing once. Sequencing input: peripheral blood. The receptors originated from a woman aged 70-85 years with acute or convalescent COVID-19.

This chain links TRBV27 with TRBJ2-7; 7 bases line up with TRBD1. Unmatched junction bases numbered 5, after V lost 6 bases and J lost 3 bases. This CDR3 has 13 amino acids. Germline lookup yields CDR1 MNHEY and CDR2 SMNVEV (reference sequence). CDR3 DNA: TGTGCCAGCAGCACAGGGGTGGGCTACGAGCAGTACTTC. Encoded protein: CASSTGVGYEQYF.

The J gene is TRBJ2-7, the V gene TRBV5-4, with 7 positions matching TRBD1. With 9 bases clipped from V and 3 bases from J, the junction kept 12 bases outside the gene matches. The germline CDR1 and CDR2 sequences are SGHNT and YYREEE (reference sequence). CDR3 size: 14 residues. The CDR3, as DNA: TGTGCCACCGCCGTAAACAGGGGATTCTACGAGCAGTACTTC. Amino acid sequence: CATAVNRGFYEQYF.

The chain is built from TRBV29-1 and TRBJ1-3; D is possibly TRBD1 (6 bases). The CDR3 runs to 12 residues. The ends were cut back, 3 bases at V and 8 bases at J, with 11 bases in the middle. The V gene's germline CDR1 is SQVTM and CDR2 ANQGSEA. The DNA of the CDR3 is TGCAGCGTTGAGTACAGGGATCACACCATATATTTT. Its translation: CSVEYRDHTIYF.

The chain recombines TRBV7-3 with TRBJ1-1; TRBD1 matches at 8 bases. The CDR3 runs to 17 residues. CDR1 is SGHTA, CDR2 FQGTGA, per germline. V shed 5 bases and J 1 base; nucleotides not matched to a gene: 12. In nucleotides, the CDR3 is TGTGCCAGCAGCAATTGGGCGGCAGGGGGCGGGAACACTGAAGCTTTCTTT. The encoded protein is CASSNWAAGGGNTEAFF. Combining the CDR3 with reference TRBV7-3 and TRBJ1-1 gives the whole variable domain GAGVSQTPSNKVTEKGKYVELRCDPISGHTALYWYRQSLGQGPEFLIYFQGTGAADDSGLPNDRFFAVRPEGSVSTLKIQRTERGDSAVYLCASSNWAAGGGNTEAFFGQGTRLTVV.

The rearrangement joins TRBV7-2 to TRBJ2-7, with 10 bases matching TRBD2. The V and J ends lost 4 bases and 2 bases, in that order; junction bases with no gene match: 5. Germline V gene sequence: CDR1 SGHTA, CDR2 FQGNSA. This CDR3 is built from 15 residues. The CDR3 region is CASSSLLAGPYEQYF. The CDR3 bases are TGTGCCAGCAGCTCCCTACTAGCGGGACCCTACGAGCAGTACTTC.

This clone appeared a single time. CDR3 DNA: TGTGCCAGCGGACTAGTTAGGGGCACAGATACGCAGTATTTT. Translation: CASGLVRGTDTQYF. This chain connects TRBV2 to TRBJ2-3, with 7 bases fitting TRBD2. In germline, CDR1 is SNHLY, CDR2 FYNNEI. The CDR3 spans 14 residues. V trimming: 8 bases; J trimming: 1 base; junction bases outside the gene matches: 6.

The V and J genes are TRBV7-2 and TRBJ2-1; TRBD2 is a possible D gene (5 bases). Between the trimmed V and J ends, which lost 5 bases and 9 bases, there was a span of 14 bases. This CDR3 spans 13 amino acids. The germline V gene encodes CDR1 SGHTA and CDR2 FQGNSA. Here the CDR3 reads CASSRGREGEQFF. The CDR3 DNA is TGTGCCAGCAGCCGCGGACGGGAAGGTGAGCAGTTCTTC. Full variable domain (rest looked up from reference TRBV7-2 and TRBJ2-1): GAGVSQSPSNKVTEKGKDVELRCDPISGHTALYWYRQSLGQGLEFLIYFQGNSAPDKSGLPSDRFSAERTGGSVSTLTIQRTQQEDSAVYLCASSRGREGEQFFGPGTRLTVL.

The V call is TRBV27, the J call TRBJ2-3; 13 bases are a match to TRBD2. Germline loops: CDR1 MNHEY, CDR2 SMNVEV (reference sequence). The CDR3 loop spans 18 amino acids. Unmatched junction bases numbered 9, after V lost 5 bases and J lost 1 base. CDR3 nucleotide sequence: TGTGCCAGCAGTCCCCTCGGACTAGCGGGAGTGGGCACAGATACGCAGTATTTT. This encodes CASSPLGLAGVGTDTQYF.

The chain carries TRBV24-1 and TRBJ1-1, with D maybe TRBD1 (6 bases). The V end was cut by 9 bases, the J end by 4 bases, with 14 bases between. Germline loops: CDR1 KGHDR, CDR2 SFDVKD. The CDR3 spans 13 residues. The CDR3 coding sequence is TGTGCCACCTGTGCACAGGGTGGCACTGAAGCTTTCTTT. It encodes CATCAQGGTEAFF.